Included here is one TCR beta chain sequence, with context. This sample was included in a study of shared clonotypes between healthy human individuals. Terminally differentiated effector memory CD45RA+ cells were excluded from the naive CD8 cells, which were CD45RO-negative and positively selected for CCR7. Measured with immunoSEQ multiplex PCR; TCRdb has only the in-frame clones, and not every one. The sample has about 2,100,000 clones, just over 90% seen once. In germline, CDR1 is ENHRY, CDR2 SYGVKD. The V end was cut by 6 bases, the J end by 1 base, with 10 bases between. The CDR3 has 14 amino acids.

The receptor was derived from a man between 18 and 35 years old in good health. Some clones in this sample may be carry-over from other donors' samples. This rearrangement joins TRBV10-3 to TRBJ1-5; no clear D gene. The sequencing sample was made of naive CD8+ T cells from PBMCs. The DNA of the CDR3 is TGTGCCATCAGGGCAGGAGAAAGCAATCAGCCCCAGCATTTT. Its protein is CAIRAGESNQPQHF.